The 25 T cell receptor beta chains below all came from one sample that was sequenced in a study of T cells after yellow fever vaccination (dated by TCRdb to between 2018 and 2021). The treatment or condition label corresponds to: live attenuated yellow fever vaccine strain. The protocol used for the library was 5' RACE. The reads were generated on an Illumina HiSeq 2500. TCRdb applied fastp at Q25 and MiXCR to the public reads, then kept only in-frame beta chains. Rows with one shared CDR3 protein collapse into an entry with the most common genes and DNA. A total of about 360,000 distinct CDR3 sequences appear in this sample, 6% to 8% of them only once. Of the sample, roughly 15% is held by the ten largest clones. The material sequenced was PBMCs, taken 5 days after the yellow fever booster vaccination. The receptors derive from a young man who received the YFV17D yellow fever vaccine.

CDR3 bases: TGCAGTTCGCGGGGGGGGAGGGAGACCCAGTACTTC. As protein: CSSRGGRETQYF. This sequence joins TRBV20-1 and TRBJ2-5; 9 bases fit TRBD2. Germline V gene lookup returns CDR1 DFQATT and CDR2 SNEGSKA (reference sequence). This CDR3 has 12 amino acids. V was clipped by 8 bases and J by 5 bases; unmatched bases: 6.

This clonotype was counted only a few times. The chain carries TRBV4-3 and TRBJ1-5; the D is unclear. Trimming removed 0 bases at V and 4 bases at J, with 10 bases between. This CDR3 has 15 residues. Germline V gives CDR1 LGHNA, CDR2 YSLEER. CDR3 sequence: CASSQDLIWNQPQHF. The CDR3 bases are TGCGCCAGCAGCCAAGATCTAATATGGAATCAGCCCCAGCATTTT.

This clonotype has only a few counts. This chain links TRBV2 with TRBJ1-1, with D unresolved. The CDR3 is made up of 11 amino acids. From germline, CDR1 is SNHLY and CDR2 FYNNEI. Trimming cost V 8 bases and J 10 bases, with 14 bases left between them. The CDR3 region is CASLTRLAAFF. CDR3 bases: TGTGCCAGCCTCACCCGGTTGGCAGCTTTCTTT.

This clonotype was recorded at least ten times. CDR3 coding DNA: TGCAGCGTTGAAGGCGGCGGGAGGAATTACTACGAGCAGTACTTC. Translation gives CSVEGGGRNYYEQYF. The V gene is TRBV29-1, the J gene TRBJ2-7; 8 bases fit TRBD2. This CDR3 spans 15 amino acids. With V trimmed by 1 base and J by 3 bases, 8 bases remained unmatched. The germline V gene encodes CDR1 SQVTM and CDR2 ANQGSEA.

V is TRBV5-1 and J is TRBJ1-1; 10 bases line up with TRBD1. CDR3 size: 16 residues. The germline CDR1 and CDR2 sequences are SGHRS and YFSETQ. The ends lost 0 bases at V and 4 bases at J; junction bases unmatched: 6. The CDR3 bases are TGCGCCAGCAGCTTGGTATCGACAGGGGGCTTCACTGAAGCTTTCTTT. This gives the protein CASSLVSTGGFTEAFF.

This chain uses TRBV7-2 with TRBJ1-5; maybe TRBD1 (6 bases). The V gene lost 4 bases and the J gene lost 7 bases, with 8 bases spanning the gap. The CDR3 has 12 amino acids. CDR1 is SGHTA and CDR2 is FQGNSA in the germline V gene. CDR3 in DNA: TGTGCCAGCAGCTCAGGGGTCCAGCCCCAGCATTTT. The encoded protein is CASSSGVQPQHF.

This clonotype was counted at least ten times. For the CDR3, the DNA is TGTGCTAGTGCTCGGACAGGGACCTACGAGCAGTACTTC. It is translated as CASARTGTYEQYF. The rearrangement links TRBV12-5 to TRBJ2-7; TRBD1 matches 8 bases. Trimming removed 7 bases from V and 2 bases from J; junction bases left unmatched: 4. The V gene's germline CDR1 is LGHNT and CDR2 FRNRAP. The CDR3 covers 13 residues.

This clonotype was found a few times. The chain recombines TRBV7-2 with TRBJ1-6, with D possibly matching TRBD1 (6 bases). With 3 bases removed from V and 6 bases from J, the gap between germline ends came to 9 bases. This CDR3 is 14 amino acids long. Germline V CDR1 and CDR2: SGHTA, FQGNSA. The CDR3 loop is CASSFTGLNSPLHF. DNA of the CDR3: TGTGCCAGCAGCTTTACAGGGCTTAATTCACCCCTCCACTTT.

This clonotype was counted at least ten times. This rearrangement joins TRBV6-5 to TRBJ2-1, with 9 bases matching TRBD2. Germline trimming cut 4 bases from V and 7 bases from J; bases unmatched to any gene: 11. The CDR3 extends over 16 amino acids. The V gene's germline CDR1 is MNHEY and CDR2 SVGAGI. This CDR3 reads CASSSGGLAIKNEQFF. DNA of the CDR3: TGTGCCAGCAGTTCGGGCGGACTAGCGATTAAGAATGAGCAGTTCTTC.

In its sample, this clonotype was seen a few times. The rearrangement uses TRBV5-1 and TRBJ2-3, with D possibly TRBD1 on 5 matching bases. Germline-derived CDR1 and CDR2 are SGHRS and YFSETQ. This CDR3 has 18 residues. The V end lost 2 bases, the J end lost 0 bases, and 19 bases lay between the germline ends. The chain's CDR3 is CASSFMTATRASTDTQYF. Written as DNA, the CDR3 is TGCGCCAGCAGCTTTATGACAGCGACTCGTGCTAGCACAGATACGCAGTATTTT.

This clonotype was seen a handful of times. The rearrangement uses TRBV20-1 and TRBJ2-1, with TRBD2 matching 7 bases. V shed 6 bases, J shed 3 bases, and the junction held 8 bases outside the gene matches. Per the germline V gene, CDR1 is DFQATT and CDR2 is SNEGSKA (reference sequence). CDR3 length: 14 residues. The CDR3 here is CSAPVRGIYNEQFF. The DNA of the CDR3 is TGCAGTGCCCCGGTGCGGGGGATCTACAATGAGCAGTTCTTC.

This clonotype was detected ten times or more. This chain uses TRBV20-1 with TRBJ2-7; TRBD2 matches at 7 bases. J gave up 0 bases and V 4 bases, and 6 bases lay outside the gene matches. Germline CDR1 DFQATT, CDR2 SNEGSKA (reference sequence). The CDR3 spans 14 residues. The CDR3 sequence is CSAKLGGNSYEQYF. CDR3 DNA sequence: TGCAGTGCTAAGCTCGGGGGGAACTCCTACGAGCAGTACTTC.

This clonotype was counted at least ten times. The CDR3 is CASKGSGWREQYF. The CDR3 DNA is TGCGCCAGCAAGGGGAGTGGGTGGCGCGAGCAGTACTTC. The V gene is TRBV5-1, the J gene TRBJ2-7; D assignment may be TRBD1 or TRBD2 (5 bases each). Germline CDR1 reads SGHRS; CDR2 reads YFSETQ. The CDR3 is 13 amino acids. The V end was cut by 6 bases, the J end by 6 bases, with 16 bases between. Based on the CDR3 plus reference TRBV5-1 and TRBJ2-7, the full variable domain is KAGVTQTPRYLIKTRGQQVTLSCSPISGHRSVSWYQQTPGQGLQFLFEYFSETQRNKGNFPGRFSGRQFSNSRSEMNVSTLELGDSALYLCASKGSGWREQYFGPGTRLTVT.

This clonotype has only a few counts. The rearrangement links TRBV28 to TRBJ2-5; 10 bases match TRBD2. V was pared by 6 bases and J by 4 bases, with 8 bases of the junction left unmatched. This CDR3 has 15 amino acids. Germline V gene sequence: CDR1 MDHEN, CDR2 SYDVKM. The CDR3 here is CASRASGSTLETQYF. In nucleotides, the CDR3 is TGTGCCAGCAGAGCTAGCGGGAGTACCCTAGAGACCCAGTACTTC. Full variable domain (outside the CDR3, taken from reference TRBV28 and TRBJ2-5): DVKVTQSSRYLVKRTGEKVFLECVQDMDHENMFWYRQDPGLGLRLIYFSYDVKMKEKGDIPEGYSVSREKKERFSLILESASTNQTSMYLCASRASGSTLETQYFGPGTRLLVL.

The rearrangement uses TRBV11-2 and TRBJ2-7; D unresolved. The CDR3 is 14 amino acids. The germline V gene encodes CDR1 SGHAT and CDR2 FQNNGV. Trimming removed 5 bases at V and 4 bases at J, with 15 bases between. CDR3 DNA: TGTGCCAGCAGCCCGTTGGGTAGCCTTTACGAGCAGTACTTC. It yields the protein CASSPLGSLYEQYF.

This clonotype turned up a few times. V and J are TRBV29-1 and TRBJ1-2; TRBD1 matches 8 bases. Germline V CDR1 and CDR2: SQVTM, ANQGSEA. The CDR3 totals 16 residues. Unmatched junction bases numbered 9, after V lost 1 base and J lost 2 bases. CDR3 loop: CSVEGDRTKLNYGYTF. The CDR3 bases are TGCAGCGTTGAAGGGGACAGGACAAAACTAAACTATGGCTACACCTTC.

Only a few counts were recorded for this clonotype. The V and J genes are TRBV5-1 and TRBJ2-7, with D perhaps matching TRBD1 (6 bases). There are 14 residues in the CDR3. Germline loops: CDR1 SGHRS, CDR2 YFSETQ. Trimming pared 2 bases from V and 4 bases from J, leaving 13 bases between. The CDR3 DNA reads TGCGCCAGCAGCTTAGGGGGAGTGTTATACGAGCAGTACTTC. It is translated as CASSLGGVLYEQYF.

There are a few counts of this clonotype. V and J are TRBV7-9 and TRBJ2-3; the D is unclear. V was trimmed by 5 bases and J by 7 bases, leaving 7 bases between them. The germline V gene has CDR1 SEHNR and CDR2 FQNEAQ (reference sequence). This CDR3 is built from 11 residues. The CDR3 sequence is CASSGVYTQYF. Here the CDR3 DNA reads TGTGCCAGCAGCGGTGTTTATACGCAGTATTTT.

The table lists this clonotype with a few counts. V gene TRBV11-3 combines with J gene TRBJ2-2, with no clear D. From germline, CDR1 is SGHNT and CDR2 YENEEA. The V end was cut by 6 bases, the J end by 7 bases, with 12 bases between. The CDR3 totals 13 residues. The CDR3 region has the DNA TGTGCCAGCAGTCCTGCTGCCGTCGGGGAGCTGTTTTTT. Its translation is CASSPAAVGELFF.

The chain uses TRBV29-1 and TRBJ1-4, with no clear D. CDR1 is SQVTM and CDR2 is ANQGSEA in the germline V gene. Trimming took off 1 base at V and 8 bases at J, with 14 bases between the two ends. The CDR3 loop spans 14 amino acids. CDR3 in DNA: TGCAGCGTTGAAGTGGAGGGATTTATCGAAAAACTGTTTTTT. Residues: CSVEVEGFIEKLFF.

This clonotype was seen many times. This sequence joins TRBV12-3 or TRBV12-4 and TRBJ2-7, with D possibly matching TRBD1 (6 bases). This CDR3 spans 14 amino acids. V shed 1 base and J shed 4 bases, with 11 bases lying between them. The CDR3 loop is CASSLEGHRYEQYF. The CDR3 DNA is TGTGCCAGCAGTTTAGAGGGACACCGTTACGAGCAGTACTTC.

In its sample, this clonotype was seen a few times. CDR3 in DNA: TGCAGTGCGCTGCAAGAGACCCAGTACTTC. Translating gives CSALQETQYF. This chain links TRBV20-1 with TRBJ2-5; unclear D gene. The V gene lost 6 bases and the J gene lost 2 bases, with 4 bases spanning the gap. The germline CDR1 and CDR2 sequences are DFQATT and SNEGSKA (reference sequence). The CDR3 is 10 amino acids.

This clonotype was counted ten times or more. This chain uses TRBV20-1 with TRBJ2-3; possibly TRBD2 for D (5 bases). Germline V gives CDR1 DFQATT, CDR2 SNEGSKA (reference sequence). The V end was cut by 6 bases, the J end by 3 bases, with 25 bases between. CDR3 length equals 17 residues. In nucleotides, the CDR3 is TGCAGTGCCTCGATCGGGCGGGCCGGCTCGTTAACAGATACGCAGTATTTT. Encoded protein: CSASIGRAGSLTDTQYF.

This clonotype was recorded many times. The chain links TRBV12-3 or TRBV12-4 to TRBJ2-4; weak D call: TRBD1 (5 bases). Trimming left V 6 bases short and J 0 bases short, with 12 bases between. CDR3 size: 15 residues. CDR3 in amino acids: CASRNDRLAKNIQYF. CDR3 nucleotides: TGTGCCAGCAGGAACGACAGACTAGCCAAAAACATTCAGTACTTC.

This clonotype was counted a few times. The chain carries TRBV4-3 and TRBJ2-3; D gene unclear. Per germline, CDR1 LGHNA and CDR2 YSLEER. There are 14 residues in the CDR3. The V end was cut by 0 bases, the J end by 4 bases, with 8 bases between. The CDR3 region is CASSQDLAPDTQYF. The CDR3 DNA reads TGCGCCAGCAGCCAAGATTTGGCGCCAGATACGCAGTATTTT.